These T cell receptor beta chains were read from a single sample in a study of persistence of HIV-infected CD4 T cells. For these receptors, no antigen is known. Using immunoSEQ multiplex PCR, the repertoire was profiled, and TCRdb retains in-frame clones only, with some absent. In the table there are about 32,000 clones, approximately 66% of which are singletons. Material: CD4+ T cells sorted from PBMCs after roughly 20-hour stimulation, obtained from a patient who received antiretroviral therapy. Receptors originate from an adult man with HIV who was CMV-seropositive. The CDR3 runs from the conserved cysteine through the conserved F or W. Each record gives: clone size, V gene, J gene, D gene, CDR3 DNA, CDR3 protein. A D gene is named only where the DNA matches it firmly. Size is stated for part of the rows, as once, few or many counts, or as a class when the clone is expanded.

once	TRBV6-5	TRBJ1-6	NA	TGTGCCAGCTCCGGCGTCCAGGGGTATAATTCACCCCTCCACTTT	CASSGVQGYNSPLHF
NA	TRBV19	TRBJ1-3	NA	TGTGCCAGTAGGAGGGGGAGCTCTGGAAACACCATATATTTT	CASRRGSSGNTIYF
few	TRBV28	TRBJ1-1	TRBD1	TGTGCCAGCAGTTTATTGGGACAGAGATACACTGAAGCTTTCTTT	CASSLLGQRYTEAFF
few	TRBV19	TRBJ1-4	NA	TGTGCCAGTTCTATTACGAGGACTAATGAAAAACTGTTTTTT	CASSITRTNEKLFF
few	TRBV10-3	TRBJ1-2	TRBD1	TGTGCCATCAGTGAGTCGTCACAGGGGTTGGGCTACACCTTC	CAISESSQGLGYTF
NA	TRBV5-5	TRBJ1-5	TRBD1	TGTGCCAGCAGCCGCGGACAGGGGGCGAATCAGCCCCAGCATTTT	CASSRGQGANQPQHF
NA	TRBV2	TRBJ1-1	NA	TGTGCCAGCAGTCAGGAGGGGAACACTGAAGCTTTCTTT	CASSQEGNTEAFF
NA	TRBV4-1	TRBJ2-1	TRBD1	TGCGCCAGCAGCCAAGGGATGGCGTTAGGACAGGGGTGGAATGAGCAGTTCTTC	CASSQGMALGQGWNEQFF
few	TRBV2	TRBJ2-1	NA	TGTGCCAGCAGTGTTCGACCCACTGGGGATGAGCAGTTCTTC	CASSVRPTGDEQFF
NA	TRBV12-3/TRBV12-4	TRBJ1-1	NA	TGTGCCAGCAGTCGGGGGGGAACTGAAGCTTTCTTT	CASSRGGTEAFF
NA	TRBV4-2	TRBJ1-4	NA	TGTGCCAGCAGTTGGGGGGGGACTAATGAAAAACTGTTTTTT	CASSWGGTNEKLFF
NA	TRBV9	TRBJ1-3	NA	TGTGCCAGCAGCTCATCTGGGACGGGAGGGAGCACCATATATTTT	CASSSSGTGGSTIYF
NA	TRBV11-2	TRBJ2-4	NA	TGTGCCAGCAGCCTCGCCTTAGAGTCGGATCAAGCCAAAAACATTCAGTACTTC	CASSLALESDQAKNIQYF
NA	TRBV5-1	TRBJ1-3	TRBD1	TGCGCCAGCAGCCTATGGACAGGGAGATCTGGAAACACCATATATTTT	CASSLWTGRSGNTIYF
NA	TRBV15	TRBJ1-1	NA	TGTGCCACCAGCAGCCCCTCCCCTCCCAGTGAAGCTTTCTTT	CATSSPSPPSEAFF
NA	TRBV19	TRBJ2-7	NA	TGTGCCAGTAGTATAGGAGGGGGGATATACGAGCAGTACTTC	CASSIGGGIYEQYF
NA	TRBV10-3	TRBJ2-5	NA	TGTGCCATCAGCACCCCCGCTGGAGAGACCCAGTACTTC	CAISTPAGETQYF
NA	TRBV9	TRBJ2-7	NA	TGTGCCAGCAGCGTATCCGCGTTCTCCTACGAGCAGTACTTC	CASSVSAFSYEQYF
once	TRBV19	TRBJ2-3	TRBD1	TGTGCCAGTAGTCCCCTAGGGGGCCGCACAGATACGCAGTATTTT	CASSPLGGRTDTQYF
NA	TRBV6-6	TRBJ2-1	NA	TGTGCCGTCAGGCCCCCAGGCGGCTCCTACAATGAGCAGTTCTTC	CAVRPPGGSYNEQFF
NA	TRBV6-5	TRBJ1-5	NA	TGTGCCAGCGGTCGACAGTATAGCAATCAGCCCCAGCATTTT	CASGRQYSNQPQHF
NA	TRBV2	TRBJ2-4	NA	TGTGCCAGCAGTGAAGCAAAACAGGGTAGTAACATTCAGTACTTC	CASSEAKQGSNIQYF